This TCR beta chain came from a study of identical twins. Overall study findings and caveats: In zero-insertion analyses, partial confounding could arise from invariant MAIT and iNKT cells. Twins' excess sharing was less marked for out-of-frame beta sequences. Out-of-frame sharing of TCR alpha in monozygotic twins was underestimated by models.

Trimming took off 7 bases at V and 4 bases at J, with 13 bases between the two ends. This CDR3 contains 12 residues. Germline CDR1 is SQVTM and CDR2 is ANQGSEA. cDNA carried unique molecular identifiers, and a universal primer site was added by template switching. TCRdb ran MiXCR on the 5' RACE reads and lists one entry per CDR3 protein. The data contain approximately 1.8 million distinct CDR3 sequences, around a third of them singletons. Concerning this clonotype: Antigen: not known.

Sequenced: cord blood. The gene calls are TRBV29-1 and TRBJ1-2, with D maybe TRBD1 (5 bases). The receptor was derived from a newborn girl in good health. The CDR3, as DNA: TGCAGCGCCCTGGGGGGGGTCTATGGCTACACCTTC. It translates to CSALGGVYGYTF.